What follows is one TCR beta chain and its context. The target of this receptor is not known. No base-level quality is on record; no much larger clone is a single base apart. The V and J ends are trimmed by 1 base and 11 bases, leaving 9 bases between them. Measured from the cysteine to the phenylalanine, the CDR3 is 12 residues long. CDR3 DNA is the only sequence kept; it has 36 bases, read in frame from the first base. Taken from the germline V gene, the CDR1 and CDR2 loops are SGHAT and FQNNGV. The sample belongs to a study of CD8+ T cells in alopecia areata (dated 2018 in TCRdb). The study in broad terms: Treated patients were enrolled in an open-label pilot trial of oral tofacitinib, 5 to 10 mg twice daily, for moderate-to-severe alopecia areata. Patients stayed on tofacitinib for 6 to 18 months and then had 6 months of follow-up off drug so that delayed response and recurrence could be assessed. In humans, TCRbeta sequencing was performed on scalp tissue and on sorted CD4+ and CD8+ peripheral blood T cells from healthy controls and from patients with patchy or totalis/universalis alopecia areata. In treated patients, disease severity was measured using the SALT score, which gives the percentage of scalp surface area affected. To study T cell clonal expansion in alopecia areata, the researchers applied high-throughput TCRbeta sequencing to both the C3H/HeJ mouse model and human patients. TCRbeta CDR3 regions were amplified by immunoSEQ multiplex PCR with 35 Vbeta forward and 13 Jbeta reverse primers. Clonality in the scalp was compared among normal scalp (n=4), patchy alopecia areata scalp (n=8), and alopecia totalis/universalis scalp (n=8). Biopsies were taken from tofacitinib-treated patients at baseline and at 4 and 24 weeks of treatment, and a later scalp biopsy was taken in several of the tofacitinib-treated patients. RNA was obtained with the PAXgene miRNA kit for fixed scalp, the miRNeasy kit for PBMCs, and the RNeasy kit for mouse skin.

What the authors observed across the whole study: Because the treated cohort was small and included a single nonresponder, larger studies are needed to assess links between baseline CD8+ expansion and response. Tofacitinib significantly lowered scalp clonality and the number of expanded CD8+ clones among the top 100 scalp clones. Unlike mouse skin, where gammadelta T cells dominate, normal human skin contains resident alphabeta T cells that get sequenced too, which complicates analysis of the scalp TCR repertoire. Higher clonality and more expanded CD8+ clones were observed in lesional scalp than in normal scalp, particularly in alopecia totalis/universalis, a finding suggestive of antigenic drive. Many expanded lesional clones persisted in scalp and blood during tofacitinib treatment, which may partly explain relapse after stopping treatment. Shared TCR sequences between patients were less evident than in mice, which may be partly attributable to HLA diversity in the patient population.

Libraries were constructed by the immunoSEQ multiplex PCR assay. To provide template for TCR sequencing, every sample had RNA extracted and reverse transcribed into cDNA. First-strand cDNA was synthesized with SuperScript III using a 2:1 mix of oligo-dT and random hexamers. A synthetic immune receptor repertoire was used to measure amplification bias, and any remaining bias was corrected computationally. The authors' analysis ran thus. After raw reads were preprocessed to remove errors, the CDR3 was defined following IMGT conventions as running from the conserved cysteine to phenylalanine. Clonality was computed as 1 minus the Shannon entropy, with the entropy normalized by log2 of the number of productive unique TCRs. CD4 or CD8 identity of scalp clones was inferred by cross-referencing scalp TCRbeta sequences with sorted blood CD4 and CD8 repertoires. In its TCRdb copy, this immuneACCESS table keeps in-frame sequences only and misses some clones. Where compared with another copy, unresolved V genes explain less than half of these, and the others have no known cause. V and J calls plus clone size are reproduced from that table; the DNA served to infer D and trimming. The sample data list some 150,000 clones, and roughly 52% of these were observed just once. 15% of the sample is in the top ten clones.

The time point label here, explained by the study, means: about 4 weeks on oral tofacitinib. The label giving this sample's treatment or condition can be read as: oral pan-JAK inhibitor, 5-10 mg twice daily. Lesional scalp punch biopsies and peripheral blood were obtained from alopecia areata patients. After PBMCs were isolated by density centrifugation and stained for CD3, CD4 and CD8, a FACSAria was used to sort CD4+ and CD8+ T cells. The clonotype comes from a human donor with alopecia areata. This sequence uses TRBV11-2 and TRBJ2-1; there is no confident call for the D gene. The sequencing used CD8+ T cells sorted from blood, collected at week 4, from a patient treated with tofacitinib. At the DNA level, the sequence is TGTGCCAGCAGCTTAGGTCAGCCCCAGCAGTTCTTC. It translates to CASSLGQPQQFF.